Here is one TCR beta chain with its context. Its antigen is not identified. Two-round multiplex PCR, the amplification method, yielded TCR beta CDR3 from genomic DNA. TRBV and TRBJ genes each had their own specific primers in first-round PCR. TCRdb redid the calling of the multiplex PCR reads with MiXCR, one entry per CDR3 protein. This table has 45,000 to 60,000 distinct CDR3 sequences, about 32% appearing once. This entry comes from a study of prognosis after radiotherapy for stage I lung cancer. Study background: About seven of the patients had squamous cell carcinoma tumors, while about a dozen had adenocarcinoma tumors.

Study conclusions and caveats: Patients without metastases reportedly showed TRBV and TRBJ gene usage unlike that of patients with metastases.

This CDR3 is built from 14 residues. Looked up from germline, CDR1 is SGHRS and CDR2 is YFSETQ. The V end lost 2 bases, the J end lost 7 bases, and 15 bases lay between the germline ends. The V gene is TRBV5-1, the J gene TRBJ1-1; D unclear. The sequence came from a donor over 45 with non-small cell lung cancer. The specimen was PBMCs, collected before or after stereotactic body radiation therapy (not recorded which). This CDR3 is CASSLHGSGDEAFF. CDR3 DNA sequence: TGCGCCAGCAGCTTACATGGGTCGGGAGATGAAGCTTTCTTT.